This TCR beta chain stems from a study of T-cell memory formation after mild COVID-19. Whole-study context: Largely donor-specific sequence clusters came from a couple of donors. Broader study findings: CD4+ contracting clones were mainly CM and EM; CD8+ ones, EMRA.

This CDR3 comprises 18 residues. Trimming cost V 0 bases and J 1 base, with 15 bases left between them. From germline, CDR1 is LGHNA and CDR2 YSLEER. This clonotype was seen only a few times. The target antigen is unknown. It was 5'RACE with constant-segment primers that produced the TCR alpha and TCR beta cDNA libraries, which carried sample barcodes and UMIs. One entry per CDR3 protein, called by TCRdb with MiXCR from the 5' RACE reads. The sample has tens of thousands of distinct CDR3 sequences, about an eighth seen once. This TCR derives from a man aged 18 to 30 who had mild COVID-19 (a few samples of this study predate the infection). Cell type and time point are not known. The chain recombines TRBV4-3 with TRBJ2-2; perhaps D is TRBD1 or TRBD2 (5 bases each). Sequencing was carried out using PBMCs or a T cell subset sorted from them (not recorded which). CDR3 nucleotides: TGCGCCAGCAGCCAAGATCCCGCAGGGACGGTGAACACCGGGGAGCTGTTTTTT. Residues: CASSQDPAGTVNTGELFF.